This TCR beta chain was recorded in a study of T cells in localized non-small cell lung cancer. Points from the study as a whole: Uninvolved adjacent lung had more T cell clonality than any other tissue, topping tumor.

About this clone itself: As yet, its antigen is unknown.

Profiled with immunoSEQ multiplex PCR; TCRdb holds only in-frame clones, not every one. Of tens of thousands of clones listed, roughly nine tenths are singletons. The sample in question was peripheral blood, obtained before any cancer treatment. The sequence was collected from a male donor older than 55 with stage III squamous cell lung carcinoma.

The CDR3 bases are TGTGCCAGCAGACTCATTAACTATGGCTACACCTTC. Translation gives CASRLINYGYTF. The V and J genes are TRBV28 and TRBJ1-2; D remains ambiguous. V lost 6 bases, J lost 1 base, and 6 bases lay in between. The CDR3 contains 12 residues. Germline-derived CDR1 and CDR2 are MDHEN and SYDVKM.